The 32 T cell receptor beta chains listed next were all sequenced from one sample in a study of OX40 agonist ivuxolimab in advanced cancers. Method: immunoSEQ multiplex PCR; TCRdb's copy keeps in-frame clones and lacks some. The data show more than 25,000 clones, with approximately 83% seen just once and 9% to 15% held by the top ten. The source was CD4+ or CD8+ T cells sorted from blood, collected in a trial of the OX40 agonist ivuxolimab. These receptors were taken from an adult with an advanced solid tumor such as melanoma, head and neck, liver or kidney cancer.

This chain's CDR3 is CASSLTGGGGYGYTF. In DNA, the CDR3 is TGTGCCAGCAGCCTGACCGGGGGAGGAGGCTATGGCTACACCTTC. This chain links TRBV7-9 with TRBJ1-2, with D possibly being TRBD1 (5 bases). CDR3 length equals 15 residues. The germline gives CDR1 SEHNR, CDR2 FQNEAQ (reference sequence). Trimming shortened V by 5 bases and J by 4 bases, and 17 bases separated the two germline ends.

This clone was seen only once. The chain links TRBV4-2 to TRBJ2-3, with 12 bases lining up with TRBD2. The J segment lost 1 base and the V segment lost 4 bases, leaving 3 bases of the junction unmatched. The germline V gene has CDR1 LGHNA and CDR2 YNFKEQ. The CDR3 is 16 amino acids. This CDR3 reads CASSPRLAGGTDTQYF. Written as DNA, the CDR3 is TGTGCCAGCAGCCCTCGACTAGCGGGGGGCACAGATACGCAGTATTTT.

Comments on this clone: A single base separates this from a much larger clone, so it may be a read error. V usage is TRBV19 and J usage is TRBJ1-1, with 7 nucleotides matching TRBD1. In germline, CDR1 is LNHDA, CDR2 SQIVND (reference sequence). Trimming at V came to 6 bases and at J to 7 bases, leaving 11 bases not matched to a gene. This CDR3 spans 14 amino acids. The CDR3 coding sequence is TGTGCCAGTAGCCCAGACAGGGAGGACATTGAAGCTTTCTTT. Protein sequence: CASSPDREDIEAFF.

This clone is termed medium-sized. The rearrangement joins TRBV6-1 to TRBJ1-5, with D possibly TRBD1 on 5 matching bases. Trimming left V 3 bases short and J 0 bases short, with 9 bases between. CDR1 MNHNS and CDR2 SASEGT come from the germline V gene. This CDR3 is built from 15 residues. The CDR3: CASSDGGYSNQPQHF. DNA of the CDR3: TGTGCCAGCAGTGATGGGGGGTATAGCAATCAGCCCCAGCATTTT.

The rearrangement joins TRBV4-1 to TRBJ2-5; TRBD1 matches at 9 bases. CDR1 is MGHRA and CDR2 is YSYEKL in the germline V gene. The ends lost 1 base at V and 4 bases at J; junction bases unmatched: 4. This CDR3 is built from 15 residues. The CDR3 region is CASSQVDRGRETQYF. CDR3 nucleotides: TGCGCCAGCAGCCAAGTGGACAGGGGTCGAGAGACCCAGTACTTC.

CDR3 DNA: TGTGCCAGCGAGGGCGGGGGGTTTGAGCAGTTCTTC. Residues: CASEGGGFEQFF. V gene TRBV2 combines with J gene TRBJ2-1; 8 nucleotides line up with TRBD2. With V trimmed by 8 bases and J by 9 bases, 6 bases remained unmatched. Germline V gene lookup returns CDR1 SNHLY and CDR2 FYNNEI. The CDR3 runs to 12 residues. The full variable domain, rest sourced from reference TRBV2 and TRBJ2-1, is EPEVTQTPSHQVTQMGQEVILRCVPISNHLYFYWYRQILGQKVEFLVSFYNNEISEKSEIFDDQFSVERPDGSNFTLKIRSTKLEDSAMYFCASEGGGFEQFFGPGTRLTVL.

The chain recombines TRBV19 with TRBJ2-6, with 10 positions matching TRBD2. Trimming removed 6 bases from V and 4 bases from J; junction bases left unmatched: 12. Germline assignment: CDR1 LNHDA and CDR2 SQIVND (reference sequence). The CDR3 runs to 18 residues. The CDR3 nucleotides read TGTGCCAGTAGGTCTAGCGGGGGCTCTTCGACCGGGGCCAACGTCCTGACTTTC. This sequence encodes CASRSSGGSSTGANVLTF.

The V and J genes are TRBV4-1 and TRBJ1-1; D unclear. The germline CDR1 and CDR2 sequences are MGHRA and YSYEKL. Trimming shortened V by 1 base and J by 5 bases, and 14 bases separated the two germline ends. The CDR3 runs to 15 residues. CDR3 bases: TGCGCCAGCAGCCAAGTTGAATGGGGTTCTACTGAAGCTTTCTTT. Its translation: CASSQVEWGSTEAFF.

CDR3 sequence reads: CAIAGTGDSYNEQFF. CDR3 in DNA: TGTGCCATCGCCGGGACAGGGGACTCCTACAATGAGCAGTTCTTC. The J gene is TRBJ2-1, the V gene TRBV10-3; 10 bases agree with TRBD1. The CDR3 is 15 residues long. The V segment lost 8 bases and the J segment 0 bases; nucleotides outside the gene matches: 4. Germline V gene data show CDR1 as ENHRY and CDR2 as SYGVKD.

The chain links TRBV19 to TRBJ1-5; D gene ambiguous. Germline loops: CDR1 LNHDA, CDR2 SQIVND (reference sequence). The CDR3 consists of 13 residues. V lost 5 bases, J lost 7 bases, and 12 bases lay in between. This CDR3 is CASSAGSEQPQHF. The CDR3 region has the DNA TGTGCCAGTAGTGCCGGGTCAGAGCAGCCCCAGCATTTT.

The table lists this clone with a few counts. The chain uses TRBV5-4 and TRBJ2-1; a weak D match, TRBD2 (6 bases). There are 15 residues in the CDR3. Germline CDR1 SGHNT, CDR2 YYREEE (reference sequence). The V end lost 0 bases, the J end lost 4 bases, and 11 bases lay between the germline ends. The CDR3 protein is CASSLARGIYNEQFF. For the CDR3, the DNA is TGTGCCAGCAGCTTGGCTCGGGGGATATACAATGAGCAGTTCTTC.

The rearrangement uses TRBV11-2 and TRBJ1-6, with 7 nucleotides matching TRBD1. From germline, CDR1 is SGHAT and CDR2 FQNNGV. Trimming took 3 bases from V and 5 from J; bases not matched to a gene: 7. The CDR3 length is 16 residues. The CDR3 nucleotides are TGTGCCAGCAGCTTTGCAGGGGGGAAGGATAATTCACCCCTCCACTTT. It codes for CASSFAGGKDNSPLHF.

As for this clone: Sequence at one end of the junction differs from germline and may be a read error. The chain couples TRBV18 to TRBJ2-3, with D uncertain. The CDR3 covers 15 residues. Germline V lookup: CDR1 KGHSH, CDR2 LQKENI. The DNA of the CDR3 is TGTGCCACCTCACTGGCCAGTTATGTTACACATACGCAGTCTTTT. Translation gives CATSLASYVTHTQSF.

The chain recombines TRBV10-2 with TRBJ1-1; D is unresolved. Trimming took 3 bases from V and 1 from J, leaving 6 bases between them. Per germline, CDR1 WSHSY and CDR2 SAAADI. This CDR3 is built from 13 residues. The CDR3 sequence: CASSDGQNTEAFF. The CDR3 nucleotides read TGCGCCAGCAGTGACGGCCAGAACACTGAAGCTTTCTTT.

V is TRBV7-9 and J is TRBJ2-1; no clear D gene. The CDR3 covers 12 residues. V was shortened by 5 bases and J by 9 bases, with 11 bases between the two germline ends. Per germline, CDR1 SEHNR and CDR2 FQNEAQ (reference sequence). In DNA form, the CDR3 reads TGTGCCAGCAGCCCCCCCCTGAGTGAGCAGTTCTTC. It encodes CASSPPLSEQFF.

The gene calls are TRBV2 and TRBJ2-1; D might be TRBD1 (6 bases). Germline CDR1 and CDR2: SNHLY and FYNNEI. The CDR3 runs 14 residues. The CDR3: CAARTKGVYNEQFF. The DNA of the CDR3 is TGTGCGGCCCGAACGAAGGGGGTTTACAATGAGCAGTTCTTC.

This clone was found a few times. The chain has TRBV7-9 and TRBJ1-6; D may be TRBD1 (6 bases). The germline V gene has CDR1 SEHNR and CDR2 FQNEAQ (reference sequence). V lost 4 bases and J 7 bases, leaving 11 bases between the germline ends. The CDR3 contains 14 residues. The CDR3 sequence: CASSSWTVNSPLHF. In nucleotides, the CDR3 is TGTGCCAGCAGCTCCTGGACAGTCAATTCACCCCTCCACTTT.

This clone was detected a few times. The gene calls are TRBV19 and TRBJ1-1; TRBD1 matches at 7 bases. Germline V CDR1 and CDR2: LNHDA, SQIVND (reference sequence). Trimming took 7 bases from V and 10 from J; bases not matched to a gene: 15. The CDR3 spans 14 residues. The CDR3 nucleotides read TGTGCCAGTAAACTCTCCGGGCAGGGGGAGAGAGCTTTCTTT. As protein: CASKLSGQGERAFF.

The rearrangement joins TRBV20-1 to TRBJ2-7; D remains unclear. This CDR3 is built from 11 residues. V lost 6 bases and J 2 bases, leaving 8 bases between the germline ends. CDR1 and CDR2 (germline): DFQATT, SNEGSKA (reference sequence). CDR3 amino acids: CSADGAYEQYF. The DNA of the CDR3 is TGCAGTGCGGACGGCGCCTACGAGCAGTACTTC.

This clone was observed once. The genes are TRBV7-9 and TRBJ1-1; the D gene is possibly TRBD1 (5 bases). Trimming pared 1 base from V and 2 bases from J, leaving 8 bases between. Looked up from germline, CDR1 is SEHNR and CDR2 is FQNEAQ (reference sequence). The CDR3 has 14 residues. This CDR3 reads CASSLVRGNTEAFF. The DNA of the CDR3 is TGTGCCAGCAGCTTAGTGAGGGGTAACACTGAAGCTTTCTTT.

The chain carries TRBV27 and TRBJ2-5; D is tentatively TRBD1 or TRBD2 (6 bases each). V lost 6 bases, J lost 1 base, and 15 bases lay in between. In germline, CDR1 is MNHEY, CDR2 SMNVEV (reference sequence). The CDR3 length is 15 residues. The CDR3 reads CASRGGRRGQETQYF. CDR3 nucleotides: TGTGCCAGCAGGGGGGGCCGTAGGGGCCAAGAGACCCAGTACTTC.

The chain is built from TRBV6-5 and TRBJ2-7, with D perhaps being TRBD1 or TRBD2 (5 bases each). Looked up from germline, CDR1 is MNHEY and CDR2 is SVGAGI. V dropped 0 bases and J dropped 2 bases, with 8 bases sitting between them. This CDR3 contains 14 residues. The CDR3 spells CASSYSLGAYEQYF. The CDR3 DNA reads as TGTGCCAGCAGTTACTCTCTGGGGGCCTACGAGCAGTACTTC.

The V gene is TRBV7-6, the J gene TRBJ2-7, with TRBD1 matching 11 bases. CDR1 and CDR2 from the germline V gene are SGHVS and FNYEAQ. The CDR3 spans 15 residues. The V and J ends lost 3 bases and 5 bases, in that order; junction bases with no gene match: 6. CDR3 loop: CASSLGQGGGNEQYF. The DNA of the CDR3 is TGTGCCAGCAGCTTGGGACAGGGGGGAGGGAACGAGCAGTACTTC.

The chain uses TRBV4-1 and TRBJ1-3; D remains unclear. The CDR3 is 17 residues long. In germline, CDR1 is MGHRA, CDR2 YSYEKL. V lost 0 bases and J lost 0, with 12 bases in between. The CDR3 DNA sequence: TGCGCCAGCAGCCAAGATAGGACCGATAGCTCTGGAAACACCATATATTTT. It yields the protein CASSQDRTDSSGNTIYF.

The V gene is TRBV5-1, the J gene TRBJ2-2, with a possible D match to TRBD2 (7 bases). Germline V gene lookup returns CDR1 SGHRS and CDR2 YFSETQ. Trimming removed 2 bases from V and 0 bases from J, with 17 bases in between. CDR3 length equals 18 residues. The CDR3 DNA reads TGCGCCAGCAGCTTTATGGTGGGAGGGACACCGAACACCGGGGAGCTGTTTTTT. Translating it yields CASSFMVGGTPNTGELFF.

CDR3 nucleotides: TGTGCCATCAGTGAGGCTAGCGGGGACCACTACAATGAGCAGTTCTTC. It yields the protein CAISEASGDHYNEQFF. The rearrangement joins TRBV10-3 to TRBJ2-1, with 9 bases lining up with TRBD2. V lost 2 bases to trimming and J lost 3 bases; unmatched junction nucleotides: 5. The CDR3 is made up of 16 amino acids. Germline V gene data show CDR1 as ENHRY and CDR2 as SYGVKD.

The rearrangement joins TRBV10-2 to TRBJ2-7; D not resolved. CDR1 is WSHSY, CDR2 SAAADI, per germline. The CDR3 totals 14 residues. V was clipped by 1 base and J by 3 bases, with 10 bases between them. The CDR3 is CASSELNRNYEQYF. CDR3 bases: TGCGCCAGCAGTGAGTTGAACAGAAACTACGAGCAGTACTTC.

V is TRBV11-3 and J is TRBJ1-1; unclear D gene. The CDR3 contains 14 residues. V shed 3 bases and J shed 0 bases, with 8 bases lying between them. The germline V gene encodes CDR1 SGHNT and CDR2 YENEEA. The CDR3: CASSFKGLNTEAFF. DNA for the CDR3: TGTGCCAGCAGCTTTAAAGGGTTGAACACTGAAGCTTTCTTT.

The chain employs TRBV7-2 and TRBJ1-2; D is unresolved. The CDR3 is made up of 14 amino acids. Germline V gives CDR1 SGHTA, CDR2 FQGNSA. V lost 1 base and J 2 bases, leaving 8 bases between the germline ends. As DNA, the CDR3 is TGTGCCAGCAGCTTAGAACAGAGGAACTATGGCTACACCTTC. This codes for CASSLEQRNYGYTF. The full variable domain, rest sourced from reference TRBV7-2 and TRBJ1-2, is GAGVSQSPSNKVTEKGKDVELRCDPISGHTALYWYRQSLGQGLEFLIYFQGNSAPDKSGLPSDRFSAERTGGSVSTLTIQRTQQEDSAVYLCASSLEQRNYGYTFGSGTRLTVV.

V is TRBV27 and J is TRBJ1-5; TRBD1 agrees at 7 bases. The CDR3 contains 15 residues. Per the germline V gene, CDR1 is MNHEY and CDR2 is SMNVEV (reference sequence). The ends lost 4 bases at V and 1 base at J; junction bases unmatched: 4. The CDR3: CASSYRGQSNQPQHF. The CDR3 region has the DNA TGTGCCAGCAGTTACCGGGGACAGAGCAATCAGCCCCAGCATTTT.

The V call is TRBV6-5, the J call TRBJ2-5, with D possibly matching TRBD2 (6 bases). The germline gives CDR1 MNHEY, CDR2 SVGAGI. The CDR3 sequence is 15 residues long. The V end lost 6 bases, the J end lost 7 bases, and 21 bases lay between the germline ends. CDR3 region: CASRLLAFEEGTQYF. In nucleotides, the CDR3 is TGTGCCAGCAGACTCCTGGCCTTTGAGGAGGGGACCCAGTACTTC.

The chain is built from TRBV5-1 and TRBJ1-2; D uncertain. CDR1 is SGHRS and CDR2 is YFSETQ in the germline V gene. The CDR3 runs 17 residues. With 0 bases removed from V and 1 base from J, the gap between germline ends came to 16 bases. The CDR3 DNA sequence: TGCGCCAGCAGCTTGGACTTCGGGCACAGATTTAACTATGGCTACACCTTC. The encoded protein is CASSLDFGHRFNYGYTF.